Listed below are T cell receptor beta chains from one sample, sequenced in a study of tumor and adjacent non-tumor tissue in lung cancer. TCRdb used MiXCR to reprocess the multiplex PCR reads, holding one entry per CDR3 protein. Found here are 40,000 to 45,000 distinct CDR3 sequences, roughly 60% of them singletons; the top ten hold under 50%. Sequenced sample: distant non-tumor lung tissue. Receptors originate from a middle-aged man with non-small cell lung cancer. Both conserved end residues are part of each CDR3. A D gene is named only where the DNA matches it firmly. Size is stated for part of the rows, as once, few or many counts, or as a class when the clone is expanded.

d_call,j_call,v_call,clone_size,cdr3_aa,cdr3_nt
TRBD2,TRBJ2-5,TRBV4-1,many,CASSQSPSGETQYF,TGCGCCAGCAGCCAATCCCCTAGCGGCGAGACCCAGTACTTC
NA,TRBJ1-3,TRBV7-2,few,CASSIQATNTIYF,TGTGCCAGCAGCATACAGGCCACAAACACCATATATTTT
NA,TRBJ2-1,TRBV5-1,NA,CASSFYSGIILDEQFF,TGCGCCAGCAGCTTCTATAGCGGCATCATTTTGGATGAGCAGTTCTTC
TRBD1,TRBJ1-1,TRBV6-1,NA,CASMDRVTEAFF,TGTGCCAGCATGGACAGGGTCACTGAAGCTTTCTTT
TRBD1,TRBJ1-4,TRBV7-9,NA,CASTNWDSEKLFF,TGTGCCAGCACCAATTGGGACAGTGAAAAACTGTTTTTT
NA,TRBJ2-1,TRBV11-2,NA,CTSNLRDSSYNEQFF,TGTACCAGCAACTTGCGGGACAGTAGTTACAATGAGCAGTTCTTC
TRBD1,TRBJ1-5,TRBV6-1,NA,CASTERGDSPRQPQLF,TGTGCCAGCACTGAAAGGGGGGACAGTCCCCGTCAGCCCCAGCTTTTT
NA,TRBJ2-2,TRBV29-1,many,CSVPSQGGSVTGELFF,TGCAGCGTTCCCAGCCAGGGGGGTTCGGTAACCGGGGAGCTGTTTTTT
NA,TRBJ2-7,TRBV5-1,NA,CASTPGGRIAYEQYF,TGCGCCAGCACCCCCGGGGGGCGGATAGCCTACGAGCAGTACTTC
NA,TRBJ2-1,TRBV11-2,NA,CATSQEREKQFF,TGTGCCACCAGCCAGGAAAGGGAAAAGCAGTTCTTC
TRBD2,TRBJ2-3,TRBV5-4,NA,CASSFSGGTDTQYF,TGTGCCAGTAGCTTTAGCGGGGGTACAGATACGCAGTATTTT
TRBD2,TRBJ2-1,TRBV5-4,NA,CASDPGTTGNEQFF,TGTGCCAGCGACCCCGGGACTACTGGGAATGAGCAGTTCTTC
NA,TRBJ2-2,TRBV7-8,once,CASNSSYSNAGELFF,TGTGCCAGCAACTCATCCTACTCGAACGCCGGGGAGCTGTTTTTT
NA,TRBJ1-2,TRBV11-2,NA,CASSLTAPNYSYTF,TGTGCCAGTAGCTTAACAGCACCGAATTATAGCTACACCTTC
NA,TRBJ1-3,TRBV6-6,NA,CASYQAGVPGNTVYF,TGTGCCAGCTACCAAGCAGGGGTTCCAGGAAACACCGTATATTTT
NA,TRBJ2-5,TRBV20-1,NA,CSARGRTLGETQYF,TGCAGTGCTAGGGGGAGGACCCTCGGGGAGACCCAGTATTTC
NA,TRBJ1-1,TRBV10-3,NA,CAIRNPTEGLTDAFF,TGTGCCATCAGGAACCCGACAGAGGGTCTCACTGACGCTTTCTTT
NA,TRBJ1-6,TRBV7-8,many,CASSLGQGLSSPLHF,TGTGCCAGCAGCTTAGGGCAGGGGTTGTCTTCACCCCTCCACTTT
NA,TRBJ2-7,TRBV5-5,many,CASSLVGYEQYF,TGTGCCAGCAGCTTGGTGGGCTACGAGCAGTACTTC
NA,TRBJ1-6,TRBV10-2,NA,CASSTGPTNSPLHF,TGCGCCAGTAGTACAGGACCTACAAATTCACCCCTTCACTTT
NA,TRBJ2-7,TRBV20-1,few,CSAPKAETYEQYF,TGCAGTGCCCCCAAGGCGGAGACCTACGAGCAGTACTTC
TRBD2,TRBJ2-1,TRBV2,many,CASSEAASGMAEQFF,TGTGCCAGCAGTGAAGCGGCTAGCGGGATGGCTGAGCAGTTCTTC
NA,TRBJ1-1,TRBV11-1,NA,CNSGLGTAEGTEAFF,TGTAACAGCGGCTTAGGCACTGCAGAGGGCACTGAAGCTTTCTTT
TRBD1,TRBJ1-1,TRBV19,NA,CASYTGGLYTEAFF,TGTGCCTCCTACACAGGGGGCCTATACACTGAAGCTTTCTTT
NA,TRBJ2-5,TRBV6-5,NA,CVSSSQGGEGETQYF,TGTGTCAGCAGTTCCCAAGGGGGGGAAGGAGAGACCCAGTACTTC
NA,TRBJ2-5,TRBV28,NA,CASSLLGPGRGETQYF,TGTGCCAGCAGTTTACTTGGACCGGGTCGAGGGGAGACCCAGTACTTC
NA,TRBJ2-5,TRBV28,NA,CASRHGGWETQYF,TGTGCCAGCCGCCACGGGGGATGGGAGACCCAGTACTTC
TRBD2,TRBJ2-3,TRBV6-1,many,CASRRAGVGTDTQYF,TGTGCCAGCCGGCGAGCGGGAGTGGGCACAGATACGCAGTATTTT
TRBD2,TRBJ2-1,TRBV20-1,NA,CSARNEGLAGEMSSYNEHFF,TGCAGTGCTAGGAACGAGGGACTAGCGGGCGAAATGAGCTCCTACAATGAGCACTTCTTC
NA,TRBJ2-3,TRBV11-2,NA,CASSLSADTQYF,TGTGCCAGCAGCCTCAGTGCCGATACGCAGTATTTT
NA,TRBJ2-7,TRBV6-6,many,CASSQQGPEGYEQYF,TGTGCCAGCAGCCAACAGGGTCCAGAGGGTTACGAGCAGTACTTC
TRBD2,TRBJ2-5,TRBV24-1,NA,CATSGAGGAETQYF,TGTGCCACCAGTGGGGCGGGAGGTGCTGAGACCCAGTACTTC
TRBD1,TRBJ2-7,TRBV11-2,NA,CARSSGTGITCEQYF,TGTGCCAGGAGCTCAGGGACAGGTATAACCTGCGAGCAGTACTTC
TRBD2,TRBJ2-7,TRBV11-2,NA,CASSLRSGEALEQYF,TGTGCCAGCAGCCTAAGGAGCGGGGAGGCCCTTGAGCAGTACTTC
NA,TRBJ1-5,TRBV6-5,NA,CVSRADMRGLQPQHF,TGTGTCAGCAGGGCGGACATGCGGGGCTTACAGCCCCAGCATTTT
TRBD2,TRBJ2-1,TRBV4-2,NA,CASSRGGLAGFNEQFF,TGTGCCAGCAGCCGAGGGGGGCTAGCGGGGTTCAATGAGCAGTTCTTC